What follows describes a single T cell receptor (beta chain). Its target is not known. The data belong to a study of T-cell memory formation after mild COVID-19. Across the whole study: Largely, the TCR clusters proved donor specific. Whole-study results and caveats: Largely, contracting CD4+ clones fell within CM and EM, and contracting CD8+ clones within EMRA. In second-wave clones peaking day 37, SARS-CoV-2 specificity remained unconfirmed.

There are 16 residues in the CDR3. Trimming cost V 5 bases and J 1 base; bases outside gene matches: 7. The germline V gene encodes CDR1 DFQATT and CDR2 SNEGSKA (reference sequence). UMIs and sample barcodes were carried by the TCR alpha and TCR beta cDNA libraries that 5'RACE produced using constant-segment primers. TCRdb re-analysed the 5' RACE reads in MiXCR, keeping a single row per CDR3 protein. This sample carries about 440,000 distinct CDR3 sequences, around 20% of them seen once, and the ten largest clones take 7.5% to 9.5%. This TCR derives from an adult woman who had mild COVID-19 (a few samples of this study predate the infection). Cell type and time point are not known. The chain employs TRBV20-1 and TRBJ2-6, with 8 bases lining up with TRBD1. The sequenced sample was PBMCs or a T cell subset sorted from them (not recorded which). In nucleotides, the CDR3 is TGCAGTGCTGTCGGACAGGGCGCGTCTGGGGCCAACGTCCTGACTTTC. This gives the protein CSAVGQGASGANVLTF.